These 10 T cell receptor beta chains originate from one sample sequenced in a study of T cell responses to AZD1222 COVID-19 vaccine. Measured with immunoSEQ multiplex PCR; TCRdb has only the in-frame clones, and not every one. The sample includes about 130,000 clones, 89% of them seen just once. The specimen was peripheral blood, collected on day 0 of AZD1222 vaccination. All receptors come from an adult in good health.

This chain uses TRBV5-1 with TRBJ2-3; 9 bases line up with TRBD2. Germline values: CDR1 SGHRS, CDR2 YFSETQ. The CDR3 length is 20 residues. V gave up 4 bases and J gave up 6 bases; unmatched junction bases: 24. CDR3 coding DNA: TGCGCCAGCAGCCACAAGTCCCGGGTAACAGGCGGGGGGGCACTGGATACGCAGTATTTT. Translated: CASSHKSRVTGGGALDTQYF.

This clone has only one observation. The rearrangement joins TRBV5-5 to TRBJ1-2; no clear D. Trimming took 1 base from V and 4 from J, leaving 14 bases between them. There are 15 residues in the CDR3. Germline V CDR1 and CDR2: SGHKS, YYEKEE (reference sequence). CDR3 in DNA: TGTGCCAGCAGCTTGACGGAACTGGCGGCCTATGGCTACACCTTC. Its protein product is CASSLTELAAYGYTF.

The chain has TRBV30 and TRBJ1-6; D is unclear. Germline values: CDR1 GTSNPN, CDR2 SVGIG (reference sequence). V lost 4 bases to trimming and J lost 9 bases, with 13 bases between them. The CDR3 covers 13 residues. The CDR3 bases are TGTGCCTGGAAGAAAGAGAACGTTTCACCCCTCCACTTT. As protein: CAWKKENVSPLHF.

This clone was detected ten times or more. The CDR3 spells CASSSRDRGDYEQYF. DNA of the CDR3: TGTGCCAGCAGCTCAAGGGACAGGGGAGACTACGAGCAGTACTTC. The chain combines TRBV7-9 with TRBJ2-7, with 10 bases that match TRBD1. Per the germline V gene, CDR1 is SEHNR and CDR2 is FQNEAQ (reference sequence). This CDR3 is built from 15 residues. The J segment lost 3 bases and the V segment lost 4 bases, leaving 6 bases of the junction unmatched.

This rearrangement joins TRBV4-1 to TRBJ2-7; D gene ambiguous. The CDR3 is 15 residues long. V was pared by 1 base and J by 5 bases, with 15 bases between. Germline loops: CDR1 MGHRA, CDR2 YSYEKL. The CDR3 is CASSQAGLIIDEQYF. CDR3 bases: TGCGCCAGCAGCCAAGCGGGCTTGATTATAGACGAGCAGTACTTC.

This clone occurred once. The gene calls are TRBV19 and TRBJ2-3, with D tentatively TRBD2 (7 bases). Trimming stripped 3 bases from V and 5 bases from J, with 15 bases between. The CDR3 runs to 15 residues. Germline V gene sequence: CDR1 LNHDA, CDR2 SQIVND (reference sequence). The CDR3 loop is CASSISGGLGDTQYF. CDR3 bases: TGTGCCAGTAGTATCTCCGGGGGGCTGGGAGATACGCAGTATTTT.

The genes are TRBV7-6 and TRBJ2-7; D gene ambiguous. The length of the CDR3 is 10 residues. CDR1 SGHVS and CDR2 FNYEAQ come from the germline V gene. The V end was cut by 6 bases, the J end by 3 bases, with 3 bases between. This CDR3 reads CASSIYEQYF. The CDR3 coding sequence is TGTGCCAGCAGTATCTACGAGCAGTACTTC.

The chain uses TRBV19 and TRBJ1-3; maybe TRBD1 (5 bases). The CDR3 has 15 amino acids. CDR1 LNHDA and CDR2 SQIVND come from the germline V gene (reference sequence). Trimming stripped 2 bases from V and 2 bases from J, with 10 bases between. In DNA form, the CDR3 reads TGTGCCAGTAGTATATTCCAGGGAACTGGAAACACCATATATTTT. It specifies CASSIFQGTGNTIYF.

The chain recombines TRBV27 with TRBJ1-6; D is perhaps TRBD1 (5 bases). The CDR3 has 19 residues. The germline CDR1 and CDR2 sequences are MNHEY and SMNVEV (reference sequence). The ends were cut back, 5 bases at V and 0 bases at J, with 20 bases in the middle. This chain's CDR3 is CASSADPGTASSYNSPLHF. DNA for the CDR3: TGTGCCAGCAGTGCTGATCCAGGGACTGCGAGCTCCTATAATTCACCCCTCCACTTT.

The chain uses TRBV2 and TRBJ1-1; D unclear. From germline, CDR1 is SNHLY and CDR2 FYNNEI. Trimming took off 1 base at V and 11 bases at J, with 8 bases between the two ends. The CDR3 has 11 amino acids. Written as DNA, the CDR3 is TGTGCCAGCAGTGAAGAGAGTCGGGCTTTCTTT. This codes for CASSEESRAFF.